This T cell receptor (beta chain) was documented in a study of blood T cell repertoires in COVID-19. At the level of the study: The origin of the acute and convalescent COVID-19 samples was the United States, Italy and Spain. T cells, B-cell-depleted T cells, or PBMCs supplied cDNA or gDNA.

Trimming shortened V by 11 bases and J by 7 bases, and 11 bases separated the two germline ends. The CDR3 runs to 11 residues. The germline CDR1 and CDR2 sequences are LNHDA and SQIVND (reference sequence). Authors' methods: Researchers report that nucleated cell counts were estimated from reference gene primer amplification. Measured with immunoSEQ multiplex PCR; TCRdb has only the in-frame clones, and not every one. V and J calls and clone size are given by that table; D and trimming were obtained from the DNA. The sample shows about 100,000 clones, 80% of them seen only once. Material for sequencing was peripheral blood. This receptor was identified in a human donor in a cohort sampled during active COVID-19. The V call is TRBV19, the J call TRBJ1-4, with D uncertain. The CDR3 protein is CASLEGEKLFF. The CDR3, as DNA: TGTGCCTCCCTGGAGGGTGAAAAACTGTTTTTT. Variable domain in full (rest from reference TRBV19 and TRBJ1-4): DGGITQSPKYLFRKEGQNVTLSCEQNLNHDAMYWYRQDPGQGLRLIYYSQIVNDFQKGDIAEGYSVSREKKESFPLTVTSAQKNPTAFYLCASLEGEKLFFGSGTQLSVL.